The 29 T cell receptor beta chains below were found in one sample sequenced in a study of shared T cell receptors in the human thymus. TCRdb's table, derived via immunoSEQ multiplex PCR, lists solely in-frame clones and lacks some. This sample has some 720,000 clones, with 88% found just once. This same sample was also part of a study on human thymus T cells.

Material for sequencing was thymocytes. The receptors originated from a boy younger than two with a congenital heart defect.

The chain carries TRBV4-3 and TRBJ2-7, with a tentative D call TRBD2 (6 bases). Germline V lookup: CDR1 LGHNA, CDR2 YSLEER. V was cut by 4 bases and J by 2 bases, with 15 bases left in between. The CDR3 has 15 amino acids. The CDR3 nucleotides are TGCGCCAGCAGCCCAATACTTAGCGGCACCTACGAGCAGTACTTC. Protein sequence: CASSPILSGTYEQYF.

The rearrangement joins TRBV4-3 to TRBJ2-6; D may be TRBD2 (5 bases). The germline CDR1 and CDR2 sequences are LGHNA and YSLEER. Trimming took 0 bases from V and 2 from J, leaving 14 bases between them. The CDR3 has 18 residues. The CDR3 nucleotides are TGCGCCAGCAGCCAAGATAAGAGGAGGTTGGCTGGGGCCAACGTCCTGACTTTC. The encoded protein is CASSQDKRRLAGANVLTF.

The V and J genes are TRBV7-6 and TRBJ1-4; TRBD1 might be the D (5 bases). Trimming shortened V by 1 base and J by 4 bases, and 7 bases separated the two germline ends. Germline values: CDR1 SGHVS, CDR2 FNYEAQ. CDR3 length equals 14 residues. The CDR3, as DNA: TGTGCCAGCAGCTTAGAGACAGATAATGAAAAACTGTTTTTT. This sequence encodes CASSLETDNEKLFF.

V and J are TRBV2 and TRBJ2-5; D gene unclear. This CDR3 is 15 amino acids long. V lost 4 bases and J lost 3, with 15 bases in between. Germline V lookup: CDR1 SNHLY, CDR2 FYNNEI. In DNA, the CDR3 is TGTGCCAGCAGTGGATATCGGCTTCAGGAAGAGACCCAGTACTTC. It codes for CASSGYRLQEETQYF.

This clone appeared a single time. The CDR3 bases are TGTGCCAGCAGTCTGCGCTCGTTTGCGGGACAGTGGGATCAGCCCCAGCATTTT. Amino acids: CASSLRSFAGQWDQPQHF. The chain employs TRBV12-1 and TRBJ1-5; the DNA was not used to check the table's D call, TRBD1. TRBV12-1 is assigned pseudogene status. This CDR3 is 18 amino acids long.

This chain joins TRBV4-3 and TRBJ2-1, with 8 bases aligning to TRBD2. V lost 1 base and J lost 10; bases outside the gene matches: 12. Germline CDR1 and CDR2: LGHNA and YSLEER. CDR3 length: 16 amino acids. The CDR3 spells CASSQGLAGPPGEQFF. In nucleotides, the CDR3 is TGCGCCAGCAGCCAAGGGCTAGCGGGTCCCCCAGGGGAGCAGTTCTTC.

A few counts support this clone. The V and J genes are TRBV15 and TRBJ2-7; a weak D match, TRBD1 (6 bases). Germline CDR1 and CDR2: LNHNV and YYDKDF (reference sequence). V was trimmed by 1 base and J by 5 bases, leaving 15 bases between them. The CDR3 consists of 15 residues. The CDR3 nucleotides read TGTGCCACCAGCAGAGGACAGGCCGTAGGCCACGAGCAGTACTTC. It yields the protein CATSRGQAVGHEQYF.

The CDR3 sequence is CATKADRAVAYGYTF. CDR3 in DNA: TGTGCCACCAAAGCCGACAGGGCGGTTGCTTATGGCTACACCTTC. The rearrangement joins TRBV25-1 to TRBJ1-2; 7 bases match TRBD1. This CDR3 region has 15 residues. The V gene's germline CDR1 is MGHDK and CDR2 SYGVNS. With 10 bases clipped from V and 5 bases from J, the junction kept 16 bases outside the gene matches.

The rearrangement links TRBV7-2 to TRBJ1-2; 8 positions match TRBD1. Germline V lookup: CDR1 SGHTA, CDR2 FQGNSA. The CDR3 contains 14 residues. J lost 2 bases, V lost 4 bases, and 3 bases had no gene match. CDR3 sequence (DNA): TGTGCCAGCAGCTCCCGGACAGGGAACTATGGCTACACCTTC. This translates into CASSSRTGNYGYTF.

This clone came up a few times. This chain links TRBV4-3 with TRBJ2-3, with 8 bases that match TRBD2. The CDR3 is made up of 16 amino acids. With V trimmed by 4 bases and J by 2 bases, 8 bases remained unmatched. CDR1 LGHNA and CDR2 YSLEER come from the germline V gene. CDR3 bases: TGCGCCAGCAGCCCTTTCACTAGCGGCTACACAGATACGCAGTATTTT. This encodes CASSPFTSGYTDTQYF.

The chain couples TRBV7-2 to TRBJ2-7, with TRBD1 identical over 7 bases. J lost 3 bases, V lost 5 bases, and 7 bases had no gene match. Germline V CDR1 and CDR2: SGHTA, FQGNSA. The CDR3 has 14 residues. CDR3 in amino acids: CASSPGQAFYEQYF. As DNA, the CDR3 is TGTGCCAGCAGCCCCGGACAGGCTTTCTACGAGCAGTACTTC.

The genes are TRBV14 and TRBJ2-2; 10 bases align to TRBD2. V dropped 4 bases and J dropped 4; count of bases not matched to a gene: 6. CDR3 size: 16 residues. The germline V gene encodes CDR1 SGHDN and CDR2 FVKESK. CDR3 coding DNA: TGTGCCAGCAGCCGGGCTAGCGGGAGTGCCACCGGGGAGCTGTTTTTT. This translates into CASSRASGSATGELFF. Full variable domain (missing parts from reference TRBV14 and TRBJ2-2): EAGVTQFPSHSVIEKGQTVTLRCDPISGHDNLYWYRRVMGKEIKFLLHFVKESKQDESGMPNNRFLAERTGGTYSTLKVQPAELEDSGVYFCASSRASGSATGELFFGEGSRLTVL.

The chain's CDR3 is CASSLGGRKEQFF. DNA for the CDR3: TGTGCCAGCAGTTTAGGAGGGCGGAAGGAGCAGTTCTTC. The chain employs TRBV28 and TRBJ2-1, with TRBD2 as a possible D gene (6 bases). Germline CDR1 and CDR2: MDHEN and SYDVKM. CDR3 size: 13 residues. Between the trimmed V and J ends, which lost 2 bases and 10 bases, there was a span of 12 bases. The full variable domain, its missing parts supplied by reference TRBV28 and TRBJ2-1, is DVKVTQSSRYLVKRTGEKVFLECVQDMDHENMFWYRQDPGLGLRLIYFSYDVKMKEKGDIPEGYSVSREKKERFSLILESASTNQTSMYLCASSLGGRKEQFFGPGTRLTVL.

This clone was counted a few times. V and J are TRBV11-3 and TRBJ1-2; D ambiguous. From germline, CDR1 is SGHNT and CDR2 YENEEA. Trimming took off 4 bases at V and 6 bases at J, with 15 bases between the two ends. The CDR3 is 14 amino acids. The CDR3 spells CASSSTGYPDGYTF. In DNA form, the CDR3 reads TGTGCCAGCAGCTCCACGGGGTACCCTGATGGCTACACCTTC.

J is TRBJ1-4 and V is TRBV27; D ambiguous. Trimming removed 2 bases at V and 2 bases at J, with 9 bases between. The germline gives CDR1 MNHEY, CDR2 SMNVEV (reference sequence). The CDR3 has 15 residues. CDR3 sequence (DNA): TGTGCCAGCAGTTTAAAGCTAAGCACTAATGAAAAACTGTTTTTT. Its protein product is CASSLKLSTNEKLFF.

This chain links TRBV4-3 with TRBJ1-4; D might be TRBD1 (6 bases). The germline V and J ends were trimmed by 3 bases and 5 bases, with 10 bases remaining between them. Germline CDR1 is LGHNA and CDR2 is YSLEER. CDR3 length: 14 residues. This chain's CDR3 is CASSHLQGNEKLFF. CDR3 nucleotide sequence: TGCGCCAGCAGCCATTTACAGGGAAATGAAAAACTGTTTTTT.

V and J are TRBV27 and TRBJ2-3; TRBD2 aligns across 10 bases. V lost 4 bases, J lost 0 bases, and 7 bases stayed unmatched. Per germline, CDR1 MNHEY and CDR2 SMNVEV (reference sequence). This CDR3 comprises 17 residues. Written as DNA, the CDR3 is TGTGCCAGCAGTTCCTCCCTGACTAGCGGGAGCACAGATACGCAGTATTTT. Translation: CASSSSLTSGSTDTQYF.

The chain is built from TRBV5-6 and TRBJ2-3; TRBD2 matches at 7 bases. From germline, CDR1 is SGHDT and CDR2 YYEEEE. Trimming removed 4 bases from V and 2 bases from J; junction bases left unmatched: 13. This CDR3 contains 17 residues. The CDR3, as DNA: TGTGCCAGCAGCCCCCGAATGGCGGGAGAGAACACAGATACGCAGTATTTT. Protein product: CASSPRMAGENTDTQYF. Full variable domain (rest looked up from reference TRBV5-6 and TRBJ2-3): DAGVTQSPTHLIKTRGQQVTLRCSPKSGHDTVSWYQQALGQGPQFIFQYYEEEERQRGNFPDRFSGHQFPNYSSELNVNALLLGDSALYLCASSPRMAGENTDTQYFGPGTRLTVL.

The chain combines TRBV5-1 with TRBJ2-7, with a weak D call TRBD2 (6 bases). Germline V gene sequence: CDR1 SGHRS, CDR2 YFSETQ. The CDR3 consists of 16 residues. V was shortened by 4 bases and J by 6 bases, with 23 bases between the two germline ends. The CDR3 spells CASSLGLPEEGGEQYF. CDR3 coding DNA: TGCGCCAGCAGCCTGGGCCTTCCTGAGGAGGGAGGCGAGCAGTACTTC. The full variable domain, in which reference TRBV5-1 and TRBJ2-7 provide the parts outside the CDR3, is KAGVTQTPRYLIKTRGQQVTLSCSPISGHRSVSWYQQTPGQGLQFLFEYFSETQRNKGNFPGRFSGRQFSNSRSEMNVSTLELGDSALYLCASSLGLPEEGGEQYFGPGTRLTVT.

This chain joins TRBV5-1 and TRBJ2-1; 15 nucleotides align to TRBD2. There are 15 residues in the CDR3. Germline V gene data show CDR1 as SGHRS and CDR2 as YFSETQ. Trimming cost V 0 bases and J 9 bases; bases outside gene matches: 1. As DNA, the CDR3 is TGCGCCAGCAGCTTGGGGACTAGCGGGAGGGCTGAGCAGTTCTTC. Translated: CASSLGTSGRAEQFF. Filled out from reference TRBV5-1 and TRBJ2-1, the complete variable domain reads KAGVTQTPRYLIKTRGQQVTLSCSPISGHRSVSWYQQTPGQGLQFLFEYFSETQRNKGNFPGRFSGRQFSNSRSEMNVSTLELGDSALYLCASSLGTSGRAEQFFGPGTRLTVL.

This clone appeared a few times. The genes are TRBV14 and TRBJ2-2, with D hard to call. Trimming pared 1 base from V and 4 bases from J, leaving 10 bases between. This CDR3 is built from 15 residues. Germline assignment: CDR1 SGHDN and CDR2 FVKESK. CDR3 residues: CASSQGNKSTGELFF. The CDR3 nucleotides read TGTGCCAGCAGCCAAGGAAACAAGTCCACCGGGGAGCTGTTTTTT.

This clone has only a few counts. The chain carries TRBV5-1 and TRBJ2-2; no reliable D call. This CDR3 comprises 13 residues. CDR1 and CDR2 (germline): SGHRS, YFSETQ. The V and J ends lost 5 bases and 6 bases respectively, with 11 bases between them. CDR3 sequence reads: CASRWLPPGELFF. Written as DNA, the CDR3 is TGCGCCAGCAGGTGGCTCCCGCCCGGGGAGCTGTTTTTT.

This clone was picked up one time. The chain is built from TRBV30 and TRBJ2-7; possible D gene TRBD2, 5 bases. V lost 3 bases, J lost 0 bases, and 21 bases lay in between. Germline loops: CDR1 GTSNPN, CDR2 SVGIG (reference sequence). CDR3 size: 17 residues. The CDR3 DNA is TGTGCCTGGAGCCGTAGGTCGGTAGCGTCGACCTCCTACGAGCAGTACTTC. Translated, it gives CAWSRRSVASTSYEQYF.

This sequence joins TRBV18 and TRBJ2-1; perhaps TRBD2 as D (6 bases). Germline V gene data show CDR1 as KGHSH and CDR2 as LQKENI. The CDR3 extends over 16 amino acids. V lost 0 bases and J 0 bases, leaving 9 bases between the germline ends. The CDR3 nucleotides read TGTGCCAGCTCACCACCGGTCGGGAGCTCCTACAATGAGCAGTTCTTC. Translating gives CASSPPVGSSYNEQFF.

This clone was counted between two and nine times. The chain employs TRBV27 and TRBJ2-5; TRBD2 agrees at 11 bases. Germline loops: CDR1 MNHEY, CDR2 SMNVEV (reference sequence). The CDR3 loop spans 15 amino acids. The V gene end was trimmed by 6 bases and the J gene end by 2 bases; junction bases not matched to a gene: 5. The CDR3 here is CASRRLAGLQETQYF. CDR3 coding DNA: TGTGCCAGCAGACGACTAGCGGGACTTCAAGAGACCCAGTACTTC.

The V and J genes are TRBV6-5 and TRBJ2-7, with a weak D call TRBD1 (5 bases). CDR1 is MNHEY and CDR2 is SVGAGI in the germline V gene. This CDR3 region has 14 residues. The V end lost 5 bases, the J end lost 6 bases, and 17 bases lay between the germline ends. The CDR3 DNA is TGTGCCAGCAGTCCCGTTCGACCTAGGGGCGAGCAGTACTTC. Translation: CASSPVRPRGEQYF.

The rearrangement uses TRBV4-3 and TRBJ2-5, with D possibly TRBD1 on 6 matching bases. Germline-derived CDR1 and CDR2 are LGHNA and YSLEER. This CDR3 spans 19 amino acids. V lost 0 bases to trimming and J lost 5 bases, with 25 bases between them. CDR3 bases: TGCGCCAGCAGCCAAGACCCGCGGACTGGCGGTGAAAGGGGGGAGACCCAGTACTTC. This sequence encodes CASSQDPRTGGERGETQYF.

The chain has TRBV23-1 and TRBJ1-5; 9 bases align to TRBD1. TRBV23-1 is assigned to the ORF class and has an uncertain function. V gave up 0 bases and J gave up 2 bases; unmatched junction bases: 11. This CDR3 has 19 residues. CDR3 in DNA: TGCGCCAGCAGTCAATCGGGGACAGGGTCCCAAGCAGGCAATCAGCCCCAGCATTTT. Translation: CASSQSGTGSQAGNQPQHF.

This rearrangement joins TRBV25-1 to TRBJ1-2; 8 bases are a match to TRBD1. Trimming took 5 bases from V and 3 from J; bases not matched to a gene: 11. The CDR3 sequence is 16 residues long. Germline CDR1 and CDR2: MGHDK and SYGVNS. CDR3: CASSSPEGDRHYGYTF. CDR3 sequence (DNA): TGTGCCAGCAGTTCCCCCGAGGGGGACAGGCACTATGGCTACACCTTC.